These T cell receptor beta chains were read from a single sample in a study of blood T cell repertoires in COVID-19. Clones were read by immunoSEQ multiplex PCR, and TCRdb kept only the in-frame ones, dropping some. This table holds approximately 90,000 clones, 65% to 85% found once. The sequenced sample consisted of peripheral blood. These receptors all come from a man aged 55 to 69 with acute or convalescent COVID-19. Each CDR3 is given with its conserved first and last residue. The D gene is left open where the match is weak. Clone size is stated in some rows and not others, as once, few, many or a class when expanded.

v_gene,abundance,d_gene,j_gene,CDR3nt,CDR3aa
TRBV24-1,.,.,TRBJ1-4,TGTGCCACCAGGAAATTACAGGTCTCTAATGAAAAACTGTTTTTT,CATRKLQVSNEKLFF
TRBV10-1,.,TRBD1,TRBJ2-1,TGCGCCAGCAGTGAAGACCCAGGACAGGGAGAGCAGTTCTTC,CASSEDPGQGEQFF
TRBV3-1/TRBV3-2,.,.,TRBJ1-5,TGTGCCAGCAGCCCCGGGTCCTATAGCAATCAGCCCCAGCATTTT,CASSPGSYSNQPQHF
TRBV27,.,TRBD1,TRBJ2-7,TGTGCCAGCAGGATGGGGACAGGAGACTACGAGCAGTACTTC,CASRMGTGDYEQYF
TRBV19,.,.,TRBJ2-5,TGTGCCAGTAGTACCCGGGTTGTCCAAGAGACCCAGTACTTC,CASSTRVVQETQYF
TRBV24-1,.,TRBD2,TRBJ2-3,TGTGCCACCAGTGATGTGGTAGCGGGAGGGCCAGATACGCAGTATTTT,CATSDVVAGGPDTQYF
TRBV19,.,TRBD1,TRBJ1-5,TGTGCCAGTAGTACCTATCCGGGACAGAAAGCAGCAAATCAGCCCCAGCATTTT,CASSTYPGQKAANQPQHF
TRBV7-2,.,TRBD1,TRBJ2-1,TGTGCCAGCAGCTTAGCCCCGGGACAGGGGCCGCGCTACAATGAGCAGTTCTTC,CASSLAPGQGPRYNEQFF
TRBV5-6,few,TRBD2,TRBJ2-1,TGTGCCAGCAGCGTACCTAGCGGGAGGTGGAAGTTCTTC,CASSVPSGRWKFF
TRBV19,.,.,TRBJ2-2,TGTGCCAGTAGTACCGTCGAGGGAAACACCGGGGAGCTGTTTTTT,CASSTVEGNTGELFF
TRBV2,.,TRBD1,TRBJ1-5,TGTGCCAGCAGTGAGGACAGGGCTCAACCCCAGCATTTT,CASSEDRAQPQHF
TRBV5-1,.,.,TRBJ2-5,TGCGCCAGCAGCCCCACAGGGATAGAGACCCAGTACTTC,CASSPTGIETQYF
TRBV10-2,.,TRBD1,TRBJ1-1,TGCGCCAGCAGTGAAGACAGGGGGCGAACTGAAGCTTTCTTT,CASSEDRGRTEAFF
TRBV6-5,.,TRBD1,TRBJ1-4,TGTGCCAGCCAGACAGGGATTAATGAAAAACTGTTTTTT,CASQTGINEKLFF
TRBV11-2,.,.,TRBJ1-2,TGTGCCAGCAGCTTAGGGACCAGGACAGCGTATGGCTACACCTTC,CASSLGTRTAYGYTF
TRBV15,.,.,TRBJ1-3,TGTGCCACCAGCAGAGATTTTTCAGGGGGAAACACCATATATTTT,CATSRDFSGGNTIYF
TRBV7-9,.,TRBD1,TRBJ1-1,TGTGCCAGCAGCTTAGAAGGGGGCAAGAACACTGAAGCTTTCTTT,CASSLEGGKNTEAFF
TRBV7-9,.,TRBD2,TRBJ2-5,TGTGCCAGCAGCTTAGGTCTAGCGGAGATCCAAGAGACCCAGTACTTC,CASSLGLAEIQETQYF
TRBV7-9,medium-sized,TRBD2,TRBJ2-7,TGTGCCAGCAGCTCCCCGGCGGGGGGCGGGTGGGCGCAGTACTTC,CASSSPAGGGWAQYF
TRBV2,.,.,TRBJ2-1,TGTGCCAGCAGTGAGGTCCCCGGGAATGAGCAGTTCTTC,CASSEVPGNEQFF
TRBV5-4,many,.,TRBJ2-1,TGTGCCAGCAGCCGCGGGGCTGGAAAAACCGAGCAGTTCTTC,CASSRGAGKTEQFF
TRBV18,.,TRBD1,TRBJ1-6,TGTGCCAGCTCACCCCTCAGGGGGTCCGATTCACCCCTCCACTTT,CASSPLRGSDSPLHF
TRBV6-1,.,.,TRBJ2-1,TGTGCCAGCAGTGAACGGGCCGGGATTAAATTCAATGAGCAGTTCTTC,CASSERAGIKFNEQFF
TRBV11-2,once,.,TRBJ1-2,TGTGCCAGCAGCTTTACAGGGAAGGGGGACTATGGCTACACCTTC,CASSFTGKGDYGYTF
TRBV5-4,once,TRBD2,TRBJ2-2,TGTGCCAGCAGCCCGTCAGCGGGGGCTAGCGGGGGGTTCGGGGAGCTGTTTTTT,CASSPSAGASGGFGELFF
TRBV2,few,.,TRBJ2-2,TGTGCCAGCAGAGGACAGACGAACACCGGGGAGCTGTTTTTT,CASRGQTNTGELFF
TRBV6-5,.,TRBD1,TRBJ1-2,TGTGCCAGCAGTTACGACAGGGGGCCATATGGCTACACCTTC,CASSYDRGPYGYTF
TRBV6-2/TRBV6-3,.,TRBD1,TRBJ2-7,TGTGCCAGCAGTACACGACAGGGGTGGAACGAGCAGTACTTC,CASSTRQGWNEQYF
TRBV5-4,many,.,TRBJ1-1,TGTGCCAGCAGCTTTGGCAGGGCGAACACTGAAGCTTTCTTT,CASSFGRANTEAFF
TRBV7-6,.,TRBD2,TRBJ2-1,TGTGCCAGCAGCCTACGGGCCCTTAGCGGGGGGGCCGTTGAGCAGTTCTTC,CASSLRALSGGAVEQFF
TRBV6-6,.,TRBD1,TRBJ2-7,TGTGCCAGCAGTTCCCCCGGACAGGTATACGAGCAGTACTTC,CASSSPGQVYEQYF
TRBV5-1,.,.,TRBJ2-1,TGCGCCAGCAGCTTGGCTCCGGGAGCGTCCTACAATGAGCAGTTCTTC,CASSLAPGASYNEQFF
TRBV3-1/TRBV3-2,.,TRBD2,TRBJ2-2,TGTGCCAGCAGCCATGGGACTAGCGGGAGGAGGGACACCGGGGAGCTGTTTTTT,CASSHGTSGRRDTGELFF
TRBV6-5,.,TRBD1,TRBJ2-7,TGTGCCAGCAGTTACGCCCCGGACAGGGGAGAGTACGAGCAGTACTTC,CASSYAPDRGEYEQYF
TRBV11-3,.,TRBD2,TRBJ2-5,TGTGCCAGCAGCTTAGACAGCGGGGGCGGAGAGACCCAGTACTTC,CASSLDSGGGETQYF
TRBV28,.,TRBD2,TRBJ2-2,TGTGCCAGCAGTTGGGCGGGAGCTTCCGGGGAGCTGTTTTTT,CASSWAGASGELFF
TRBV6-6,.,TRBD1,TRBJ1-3,TGTGCCAGCAGTTACTTCGGGACAGGGGGAGACACCATATATTTT,CASSYFGTGGDTIYF
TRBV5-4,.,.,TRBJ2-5,TGTGCCAGCAGCTTGGCACTAGCTCAGGGTCAAGAGACCCAGTACTTC,CASSLALAQGQETQYF
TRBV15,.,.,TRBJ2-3,TGTGCCACCAGCAGAGTTGTCGGGGAGGATACGCAGTATTTT,CATSRVVGEDTQYF
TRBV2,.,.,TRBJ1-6,TGTGCCAGCGAGGCAGACGCCGGGAATTCACCCCTCCACTTT,CASEADAGNSPLHF